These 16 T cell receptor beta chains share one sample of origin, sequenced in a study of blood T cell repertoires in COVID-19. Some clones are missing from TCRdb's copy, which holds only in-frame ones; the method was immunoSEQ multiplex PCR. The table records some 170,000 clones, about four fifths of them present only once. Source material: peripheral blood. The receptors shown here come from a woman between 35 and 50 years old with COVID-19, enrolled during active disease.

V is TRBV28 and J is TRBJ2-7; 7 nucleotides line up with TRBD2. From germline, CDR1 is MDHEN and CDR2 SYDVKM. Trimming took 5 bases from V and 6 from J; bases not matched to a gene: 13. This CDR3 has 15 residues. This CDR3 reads CASSPGGTLVGEQYF. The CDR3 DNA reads TGTGCCAGCAGTCCCGGGGGGACTCTCGTGGGCGAGCAGTACTTC.

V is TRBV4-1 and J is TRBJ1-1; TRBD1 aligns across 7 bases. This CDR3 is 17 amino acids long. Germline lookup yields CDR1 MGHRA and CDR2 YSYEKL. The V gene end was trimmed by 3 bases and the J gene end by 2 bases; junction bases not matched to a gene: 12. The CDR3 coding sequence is TGCGCCAGCAGCCACCTCCCGGGGACAGTGGGTAACACTGAAGCTTTCTTT. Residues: CASSHLPGTVGNTEAFF.

The CDR3 nucleotides are TGTGCCAGCAGCTTAAACAGGGACAACTATGGCTACACCTTC. Translating it yields CASSLNRDNYGYTF. The rearrangement links TRBV7-9 to TRBJ1-2; D possibly corresponds to TRBD1 (6 bases). CDR1 SEHNR and CDR2 FQNEAQ come from the germline V gene (reference sequence). Trimming left V 2 bases short and J 2 bases short, with 9 bases between. The CDR3 loop spans 14 amino acids.

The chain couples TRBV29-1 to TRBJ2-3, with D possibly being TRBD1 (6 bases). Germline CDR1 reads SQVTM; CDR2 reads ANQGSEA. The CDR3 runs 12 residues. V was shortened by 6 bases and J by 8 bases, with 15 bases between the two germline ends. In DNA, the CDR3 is TGCAGCGTAAGTTTGGCACAGGGTACGCAGTATTTT. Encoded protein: CSVSLAQGTQYF.

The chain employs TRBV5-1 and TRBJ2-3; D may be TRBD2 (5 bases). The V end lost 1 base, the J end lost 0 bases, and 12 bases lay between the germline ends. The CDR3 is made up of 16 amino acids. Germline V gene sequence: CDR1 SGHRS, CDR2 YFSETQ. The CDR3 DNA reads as TGCGCCAGCAGCTTGACACCCGGAGGCAGCACAGATACGCAGTATTTT. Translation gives CASSLTPGGSTDTQYF. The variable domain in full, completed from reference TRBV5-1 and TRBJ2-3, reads KAGVTQTPRYLIKTRGQQVTLSCSPISGHRSVSWYQQTPGQGLQFLFEYFSETQRNKGNFPGRFSGRQFSNSRSEMNVSTLELGDSALYLCASSLTPGGSTDTQYFGPGTRLTVL.

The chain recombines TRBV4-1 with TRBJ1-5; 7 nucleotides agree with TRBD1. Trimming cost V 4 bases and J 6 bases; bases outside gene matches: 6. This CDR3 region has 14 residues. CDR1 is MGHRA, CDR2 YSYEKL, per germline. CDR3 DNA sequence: TGCGCCAGCAGCCCCGGACAGGCGGCTCAGCCCCAGCATTTT. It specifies CASSPGQAAQPQHF.

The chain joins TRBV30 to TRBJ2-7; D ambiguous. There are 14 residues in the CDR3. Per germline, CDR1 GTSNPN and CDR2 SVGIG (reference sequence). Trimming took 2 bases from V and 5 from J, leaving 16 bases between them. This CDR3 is CAWSRGSPLNEQYF. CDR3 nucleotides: TGTGCCTGGAGTAGAGGAAGTCCGTTGAACGAGCAGTACTTC.

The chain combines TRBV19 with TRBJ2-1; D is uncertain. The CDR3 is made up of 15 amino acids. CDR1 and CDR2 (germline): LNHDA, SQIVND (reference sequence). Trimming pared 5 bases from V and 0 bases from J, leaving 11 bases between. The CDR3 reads CASSAEPSSYNEQFF. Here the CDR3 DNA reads TGTGCCAGTAGTGCTGAGCCAAGCTCCTACAATGAGCAGTTCTTC.

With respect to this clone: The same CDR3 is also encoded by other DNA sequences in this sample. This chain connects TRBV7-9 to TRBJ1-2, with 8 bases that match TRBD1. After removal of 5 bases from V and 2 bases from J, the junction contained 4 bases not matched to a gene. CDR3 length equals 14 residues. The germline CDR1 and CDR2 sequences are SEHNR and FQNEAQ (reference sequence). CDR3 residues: CASSLGQANYGYTF. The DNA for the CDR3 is TGTGCCAGCAGCCTGGGACAGGCGAACTATGGCTACACCTTC.

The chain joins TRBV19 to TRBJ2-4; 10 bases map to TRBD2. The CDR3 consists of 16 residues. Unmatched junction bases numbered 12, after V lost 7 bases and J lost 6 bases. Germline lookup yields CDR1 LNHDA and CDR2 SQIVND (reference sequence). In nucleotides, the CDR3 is TGTGCCAGTACCTCAGGGGAAGCGGGAGGGTTAAACATTCAGTACTTC. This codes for CASTSGEAGGLNIQYF.

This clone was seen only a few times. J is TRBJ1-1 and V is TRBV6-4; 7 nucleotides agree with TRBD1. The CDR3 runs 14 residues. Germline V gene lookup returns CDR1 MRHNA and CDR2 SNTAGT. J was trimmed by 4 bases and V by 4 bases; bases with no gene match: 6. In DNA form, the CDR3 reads TGTGCCAGCAGTGCCCAGGGGGTTGGCACTGAAGCTTTCTTT. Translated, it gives CASSAQGVGTEAFF.

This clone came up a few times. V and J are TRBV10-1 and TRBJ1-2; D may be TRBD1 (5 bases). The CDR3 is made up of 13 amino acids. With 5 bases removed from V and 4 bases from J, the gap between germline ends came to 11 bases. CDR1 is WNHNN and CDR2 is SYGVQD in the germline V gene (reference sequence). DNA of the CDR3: TGCGCCAGCAGTAGGGGCGCCGGCTATGGCTACACCTTC. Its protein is CASSRGAGYGYTF.

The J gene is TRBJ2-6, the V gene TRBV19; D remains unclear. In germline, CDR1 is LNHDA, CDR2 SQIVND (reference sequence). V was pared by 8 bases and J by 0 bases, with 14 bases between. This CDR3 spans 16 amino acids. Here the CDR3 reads CASHFRVVSGANVLTF. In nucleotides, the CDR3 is TGTGCCAGTCACTTCCGCGTTGTCTCTGGGGCCAACGTCCTGACTTTC. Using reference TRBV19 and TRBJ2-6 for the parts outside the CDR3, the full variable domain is DGGITQSPKYLFRKEGQNVTLSCEQNLNHDAMYWYRQDPGQGLRLIYYSQIVNDFQKGDIAEGYSVSREKKESFPLTVTSAQKNPTAFYLCASHFRVVSGANVLTFGAGSRLTVL.

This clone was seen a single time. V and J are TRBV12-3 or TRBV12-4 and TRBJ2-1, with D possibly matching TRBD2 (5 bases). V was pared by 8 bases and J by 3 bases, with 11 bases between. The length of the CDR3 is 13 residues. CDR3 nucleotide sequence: TGTGCCAGCTCGATGAGGGACTACAATGAGCAGTTCTTC. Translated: CASSMRDYNEQFF.

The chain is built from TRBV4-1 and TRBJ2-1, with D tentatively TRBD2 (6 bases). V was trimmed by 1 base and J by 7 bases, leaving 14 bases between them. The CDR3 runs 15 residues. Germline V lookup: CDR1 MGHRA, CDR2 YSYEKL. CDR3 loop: CASSQGVSAGNEQFF. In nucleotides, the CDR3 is TGCGCCAGCAGCCAAGGTGTAAGCGCGGGGAATGAGCAGTTCTTC.

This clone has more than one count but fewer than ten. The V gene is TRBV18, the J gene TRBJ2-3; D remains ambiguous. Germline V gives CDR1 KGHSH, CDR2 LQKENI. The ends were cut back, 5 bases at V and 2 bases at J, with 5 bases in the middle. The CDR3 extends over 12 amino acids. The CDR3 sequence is CASSSYTDTQYF. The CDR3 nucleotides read TGTGCCAGCTCATCCTACACAGATACGCAGTATTTT.